A selection of T cell receptor beta chains follows, all from one sample in a study of blood T cell repertoires in COVID-19. The table came from immunoSEQ multiplex PCR; TCRdb's copy has only in-frame clones and leaves some out. The table shows a few hundred thousand clones, with under 90% occurring only once. The specimen was peripheral blood. Receptor source: a man aged 45-65 years with acute or convalescent COVID-19. Both conserved end residues are trimmed from each CDR3.

11	TRBV3-1/TRBV3-2	TRBJ1-2	ASSDTSYYGYT
11	TRBV12-5	TRBJ2-7	ASGLGQGYEQY
12	TRBV7-2	TRBJ2-5	ASSIAGGGETQY
11	TRBV28	TRBJ1-1	ASSARVLTEAF
13	TRBV5-4	TRBJ2-1	ASSSRLASYNEQF
12	TRBV6-2/TRBV6-3	TRBJ2-1	ASSTDRGYNEQF
13	TRBV6-6	TRBJ2-2	ASSYTRSNTGELF
12	TRBV5-1	TRBJ2-6	ASSPSSGANVLT
13	TRBV2	TRBJ1-5	ASSVGLLSNQPQH
15	TRBV9	TRBJ1-2	ASSVATSGGSTYGYT
12	TRBV2	TRBJ2-2	ASSPYLNTGELF